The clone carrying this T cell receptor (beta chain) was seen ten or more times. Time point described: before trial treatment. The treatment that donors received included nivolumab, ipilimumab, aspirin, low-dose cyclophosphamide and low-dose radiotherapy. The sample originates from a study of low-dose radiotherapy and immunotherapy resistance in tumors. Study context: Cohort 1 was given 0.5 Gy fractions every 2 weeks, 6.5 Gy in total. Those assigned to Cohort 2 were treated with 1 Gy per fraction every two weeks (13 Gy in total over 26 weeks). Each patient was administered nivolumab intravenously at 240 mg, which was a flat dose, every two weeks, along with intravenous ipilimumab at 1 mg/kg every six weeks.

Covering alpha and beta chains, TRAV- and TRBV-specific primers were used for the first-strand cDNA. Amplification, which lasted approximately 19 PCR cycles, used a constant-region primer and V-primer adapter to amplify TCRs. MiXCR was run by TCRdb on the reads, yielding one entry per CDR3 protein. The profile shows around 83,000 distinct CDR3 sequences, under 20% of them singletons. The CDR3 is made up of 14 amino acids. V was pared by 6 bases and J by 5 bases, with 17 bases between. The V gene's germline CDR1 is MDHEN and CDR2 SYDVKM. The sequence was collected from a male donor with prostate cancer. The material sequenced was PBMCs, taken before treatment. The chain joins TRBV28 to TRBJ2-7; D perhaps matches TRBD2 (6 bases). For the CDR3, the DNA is TGTGCCAGCAGCCTGTTGGCGGGATTAGACGAGCAGTACTTC. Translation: CASSLLAGLDEQYF.